Shown below are 8 T cell receptor beta chains from a single sample sequenced in a study of T-cell reconstitution after alpha-beta-depleted transplantation in children. Preparing the TCRbeta library involved the use of unique molecular identifiers. TCRdb reprocessed the PCR reads with MiXCR, giving one entry per CDR3 protein. This sample has fewer than 400,000 distinct CDR3 sequences, with 23% found just once. Sequences were derived from PBMCs, mostly from graft donor cells, sampled 180 days after TCRalphabeta/CD19-depleted stem cell transplant. The source of these receptors is a male patient between 10 and 17 years old who had a stem cell transplant for acute lymphoblastic leukemia, so the T cells may come from the graft donor.

J is TRBJ1-4 and V is TRBV5-1; no reliable D call. Trimming left V 4 bases short and J 0 bases short, with 10 bases between. The germline gives CDR1 SGHRS, CDR2 YFSETQ. The CDR3 covers 15 residues. CDR3 region: CASSLFHATNEKLFF. The DNA of the CDR3 is TGCGCCAGCAGCCTCTTCCATGCAACTAATGAAAAACTGTTTTTT.

In nucleotides, the CDR3 is TGCAGTGCTCACGACAGAGACAACTCCTACGAGCAGTACTTC. It specifies CSAHDRDNSYEQYF. This sequence joins TRBV20-1 and TRBJ2-7, with TRBD1 as a possible D gene (5 bases). Germline V gene lookup returns CDR1 DFQATT and CDR2 SNEGSKA (reference sequence). This CDR3 contains 14 residues. Trimming removed 5 bases from V and 0 bases from J, with 14 bases in between.

This rearrangement joins TRBV20-1 to TRBJ1-2; 7 bases are a match to TRBD1. The CDR3 covers 15 residues. The germline CDR1 and CDR2 sequences are DFQATT and SNEGSKA (reference sequence). V was pared by 2 bases and J by 4 bases, with 10 bases of the junction left unmatched. This chain's CDR3 is CSARSTGVNFYGYTF. CDR3 DNA: TGCAGTGCTAGAAGTACAGGGGTCAACTTCTATGGCTACACCTTC.

V usage is TRBV20-1 and J usage is TRBJ2-5; D unclear. CDR3 length: 13 amino acids. V shed 2 bases and J shed 5 bases, with 12 bases lying between them. CDR1 and CDR2 (germline): DFQATT, SNEGSKA (reference sequence). CDR3: CSARSLLWETQYF. In DNA form, the CDR3 reads TGCAGTGCTAGATCCCTACTTTGGGAGACCCAGTACTTC.

In this sample, this clonotype turned up once. This could be a read error, since a much larger clone is one nucleotide away. The genes are TRBV5-1 and TRBJ1-2, with TRBD1 as a possible D gene (6 bases). CDR1 and CDR2 (germline): SGHRS, YFSETQ. The CDR3 extends over 15 amino acids. CDR3 DNA: TGCGCCAGCAGCTTGATCCCGGGGGCTAACTATGGCGACACCTTC. It specifies CASSLIPGANYGDTF.

This clonotype was counted between two and nine times. The rearrangement links TRBV5-6 to TRBJ2-1; 8 nucleotides align to TRBD2. V shed 4 bases and J 5 bases; nucleotides not matched to a gene: 14. This CDR3 is 17 amino acids long. Germline CDR1 and CDR2: SGHDT and YYEEEE. In DNA form, the CDR3 reads TGTGCCAGCAGCCGTCGGGCTAGCGGGCCTTCGGACAATGAGCAGTTCTTC. Translation gives CASSRRASGPSDNEQFF.

The genes are TRBV11-1 and TRBJ2-1; 14 bases agree with TRBD2. V shed 4 bases, J shed 4 bases, and the junction held 9 bases outside the gene matches. Germline CDR1 reads SGHAT; CDR2 reads FQDESV (reference sequence). CDR3 length equals 18 residues. The CDR3 DNA follows: TGTGCCAGCAGCTCCGGGACTAGCGGGAGTACGGGGTACAATGAGCAGTTCTTC. This sequence encodes CASSSGTSGSTGYNEQFF.

The chain combines TRBV6-6 with TRBJ2-4; TRBD1 aligns across 7 bases. The CDR3 has 12 residues. J gave up 8 bases and V 6 bases, and 4 bases lay outside the gene matches. Germline V gene data show CDR1 as MNHNY and CDR2 as SVGAGI (reference sequence). CDR3 nucleotide sequence: TGTGCCAGCAGATCGCAGGGGGACATTCAGTACTTC. This sequence encodes CASRSQGDIQYF.